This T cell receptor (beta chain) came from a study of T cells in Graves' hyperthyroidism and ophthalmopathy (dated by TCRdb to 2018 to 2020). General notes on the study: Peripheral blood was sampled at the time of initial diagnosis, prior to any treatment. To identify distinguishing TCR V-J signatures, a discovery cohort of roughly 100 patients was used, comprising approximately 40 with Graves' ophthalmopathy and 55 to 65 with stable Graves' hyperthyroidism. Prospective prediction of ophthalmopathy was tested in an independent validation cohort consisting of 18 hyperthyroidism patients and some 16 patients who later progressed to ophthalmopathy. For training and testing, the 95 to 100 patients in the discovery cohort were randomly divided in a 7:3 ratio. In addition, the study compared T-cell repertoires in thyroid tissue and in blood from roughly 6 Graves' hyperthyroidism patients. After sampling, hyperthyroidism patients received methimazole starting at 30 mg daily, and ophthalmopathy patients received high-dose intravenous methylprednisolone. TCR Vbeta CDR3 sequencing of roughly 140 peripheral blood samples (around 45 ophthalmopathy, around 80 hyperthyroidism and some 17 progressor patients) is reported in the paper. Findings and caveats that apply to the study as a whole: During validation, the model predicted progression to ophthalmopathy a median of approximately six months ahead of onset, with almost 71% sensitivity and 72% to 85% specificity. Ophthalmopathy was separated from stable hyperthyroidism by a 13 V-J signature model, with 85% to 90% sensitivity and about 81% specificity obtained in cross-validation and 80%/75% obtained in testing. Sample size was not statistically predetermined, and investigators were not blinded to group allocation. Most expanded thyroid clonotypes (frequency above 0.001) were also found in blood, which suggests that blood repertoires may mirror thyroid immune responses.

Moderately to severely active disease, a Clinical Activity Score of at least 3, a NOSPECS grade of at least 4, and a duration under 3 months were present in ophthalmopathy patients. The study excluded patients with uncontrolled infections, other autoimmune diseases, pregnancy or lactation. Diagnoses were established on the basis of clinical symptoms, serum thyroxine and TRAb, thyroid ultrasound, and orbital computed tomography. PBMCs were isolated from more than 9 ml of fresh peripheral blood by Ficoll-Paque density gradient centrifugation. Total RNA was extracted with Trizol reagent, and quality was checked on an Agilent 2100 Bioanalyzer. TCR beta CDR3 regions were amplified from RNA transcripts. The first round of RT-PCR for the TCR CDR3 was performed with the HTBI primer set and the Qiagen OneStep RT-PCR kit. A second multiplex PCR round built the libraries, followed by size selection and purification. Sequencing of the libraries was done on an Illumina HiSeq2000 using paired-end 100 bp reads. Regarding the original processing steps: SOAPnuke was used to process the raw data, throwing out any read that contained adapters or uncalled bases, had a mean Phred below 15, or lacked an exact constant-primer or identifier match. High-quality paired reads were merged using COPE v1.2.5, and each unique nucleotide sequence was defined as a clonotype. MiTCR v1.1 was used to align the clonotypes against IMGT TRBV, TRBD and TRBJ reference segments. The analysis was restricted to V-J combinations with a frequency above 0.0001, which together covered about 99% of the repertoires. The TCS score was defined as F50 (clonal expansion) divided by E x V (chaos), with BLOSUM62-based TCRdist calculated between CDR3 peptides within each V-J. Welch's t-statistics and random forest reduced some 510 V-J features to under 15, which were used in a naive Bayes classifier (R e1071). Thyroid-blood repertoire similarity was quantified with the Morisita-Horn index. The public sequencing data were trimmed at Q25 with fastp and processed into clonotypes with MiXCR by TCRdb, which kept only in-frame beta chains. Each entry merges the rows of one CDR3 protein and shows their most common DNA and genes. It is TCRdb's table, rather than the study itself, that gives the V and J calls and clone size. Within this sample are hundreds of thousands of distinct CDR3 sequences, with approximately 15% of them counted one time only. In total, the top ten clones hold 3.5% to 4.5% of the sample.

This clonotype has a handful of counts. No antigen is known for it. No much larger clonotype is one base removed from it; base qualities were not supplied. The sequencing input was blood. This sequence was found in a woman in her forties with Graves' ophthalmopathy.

The CDR3 here reads CASSVAGTDTQYF. The base sequence is TGTGCCAGCAGCGTAGCGGGCACAGATACGCAGTATTTT. The rearrangement combines TRBV9 with TRBJ2-3, with the D gene not confidently named. CDR1 SGDLS and CDR2 YYNGEE were looked up in the germline V gene. The CDR3, cysteine through phenylalanine, is 13 amino acids long. Only the CDR3 DNA is retained, 39 bases long and in frame from the first base. Deletion took 0 bases off V and 1 base off J, with a span of 3 bases between the germline ends.